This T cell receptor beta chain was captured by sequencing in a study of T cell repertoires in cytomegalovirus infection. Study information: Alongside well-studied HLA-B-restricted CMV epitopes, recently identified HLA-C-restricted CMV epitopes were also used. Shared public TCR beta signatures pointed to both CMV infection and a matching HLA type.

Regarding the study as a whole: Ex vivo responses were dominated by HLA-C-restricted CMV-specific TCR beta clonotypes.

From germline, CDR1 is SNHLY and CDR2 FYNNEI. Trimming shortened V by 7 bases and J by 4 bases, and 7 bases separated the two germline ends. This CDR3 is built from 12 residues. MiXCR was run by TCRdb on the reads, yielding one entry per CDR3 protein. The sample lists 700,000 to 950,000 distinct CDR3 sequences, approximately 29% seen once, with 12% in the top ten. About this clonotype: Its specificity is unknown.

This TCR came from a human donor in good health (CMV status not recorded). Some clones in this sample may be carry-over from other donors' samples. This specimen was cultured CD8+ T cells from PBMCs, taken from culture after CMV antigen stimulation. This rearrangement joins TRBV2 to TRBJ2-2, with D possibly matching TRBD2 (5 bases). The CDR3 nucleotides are TGTGCCAGCATTGAGGGCACCGGGGAGCTGTTTTTT. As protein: CASIEGTGELFF.